The 20 T cell receptor beta chains given below trace back to one sample, sequenced in a study of blood T cell repertoires in COVID-19. Measured with immunoSEQ multiplex PCR; TCRdb has only the in-frame clones, and not every one. The sample lists tens of thousands of clones; over 75% were seen once. Sample: peripheral blood. The receptors come from a man in his fifties or sixties with acute or convalescent COVID-19.

This rearrangement joins TRBV7-8 to TRBJ1-2; 8 positions match TRBD1. The CDR3 loop spans 17 amino acids. From germline, CDR1 is SGHVS and CDR2 FQNEAQ. Unmatched junction bases numbered 11, after V lost 2 bases and J lost 3 bases. This chain's CDR3 is CASSLSRTGPMDYGYTF. As DNA, the CDR3 is TGTGCCAGCAGCTTATCCCGGACAGGGCCCATGGACTATGGCTACACCTTC.

The chain is built from TRBV7-2 and TRBJ1-4; 7 nucleotides match TRBD1. The CDR3 runs 14 residues. V lost 5 bases and J lost 10; bases outside the gene matches: 10. Germline values: CDR1 SGHTA, CDR2 FQGNSA. The CDR3 loop is CASSGQEKFGKLFF. In nucleotides, the CDR3 is TGTGCCAGCAGCGGACAGGAAAAATTTGGAAAACTGTTTTTT.

V and J are TRBV9 and TRBJ2-3; a weak D match, TRBD1 (6 bases). V shed 4 bases and J shed 2 bases, with 17 bases lying between them. Per the germline V gene, CDR1 is SGDLS and CDR2 is YYNGEE. CDR3 length equals 16 residues. The DNA for the CDR3 is TGTGCCAGCAGCCTCCGGGACAACCAAGCCACAGATACGCAGTATTTT. It specifies CASSLRDNQATDTQYF.

The chain couples TRBV27 to TRBJ2-5; tentatively, D is TRBD2 (6 bases). V dropped 5 bases and J dropped 6 bases, with 19 bases sitting between them. The germline gives CDR1 MNHEY, CDR2 SMNVEV (reference sequence). The CDR3 is 15 residues long. CDR3 nucleotides: TGTGCCAGCAGTGGGACCGGGGAGGAGCTACAGACCCAGTACTTC. Translated, it gives CASSGTGEELQTQYF.

The V call is TRBV5-6, the J call TRBJ1-2; no reliable D call. The CDR3 spans 15 residues. The V and J ends lost 2 bases and 6 bases respectively, with 17 bases between them. Germline V gene lookup returns CDR1 SGHDT and CDR2 YYEEEE. CDR3 bases: TGTGCCAGCAGCTTCTCGGGAGGGAGAGGGAATGGCTACACCTTC. It encodes CASSFSGGRGNGYTF. Full variable domain (remainder filled in from reference TRBV5-6 and TRBJ1-2): DAGVTQSPTHLIKTRGQQVTLRCSPKSGHDTVSWYQQALGQGPQFIFQYYEEEERQRGNFPDRFSGHQFPNYSSELNVNALLLGDSALYLCASSFSGGRGNGYTFGSGTRLTVV.

This rearrangement joins TRBV11-3 to TRBJ2-7; D perhaps matches TRBD2 (6 bases). CDR1 and CDR2 (germline): SGHNT, YENEEA. Trimming left V 5 bases short and J 10 bases short, with 15 bases between. The CDR3 is made up of 12 amino acids. The CDR3 here is CASSRTDYCQYF. The CDR3 DNA is TGTGCCAGCAGCCGGACGGACTATTGTCAGTACTTC.

This sequence joins TRBV25-1 and TRBJ1-1; tentative D call: TRBD1 (6 bases). V lost 4 bases to trimming and J lost 7 bases, with 16 bases between them. Germline CDR1 MGHDK, CDR2 SYGVNS. There are 14 residues in the CDR3. CDR3 sequence: CASSGITGWSEAFF. The CDR3 bases are TGTGCCAGCAGTGGCATAACAGGGTGGAGTGAAGCTTTCTTT.

V gene TRBV6-6 combines with J gene TRBJ2-3; D is perhaps TRBD2 (6 bases). The CDR3 is made up of 14 amino acids. CDR1 MNHNY and CDR2 SVGAGI come from the germline V gene (reference sequence). The V gene lost 0 bases and the J gene lost 9 bases, with 13 bases spanning the gap. CDR3 region: CASSYSGSRETQYF. In DNA, the CDR3 is TGTGCCAGCAGTTACTCCGGGAGCCGCGAGACGCAGTATTTT.

This clone turned up a few times. V usage is TRBV12-5 and J usage is TRBJ1-6, with 7 bases identical to TRBD1. Germline values: CDR1 LGHNT, CDR2 FRNRAP. The V gene end was trimmed by 5 bases and the J gene end by 9 bases; junction bases not matched to a gene: 4. The CDR3 spans 13 residues. The CDR3 is CASGRQGGSPLHF. Written as DNA, the CDR3 is TGTGCTAGTGGTCGACAGGGCGGTTCACCCCTCCACTTT.

V is TRBV9 and J is TRBJ1-3; D is possibly TRBD1 (5 bases). Germline lookup yields CDR1 SGDLS and CDR2 YYNGEE. Between the trimmed V and J ends, which lost 4 bases and 0 bases, there was a span of 17 bases. This CDR3 has 17 residues. The CDR3: CASSPTAGIISGNTIYF. Written as DNA, the CDR3 is TGTGCCAGCAGCCCTACTGCAGGGATTATCTCTGGAAACACCATATATTTT.

This chain joins TRBV5-6 and TRBJ1-1, with 8 nucleotides matching TRBD1. This CDR3 comprises 13 residues. V shed 4 bases and J 6 bases; nucleotides not matched to a gene: 5. Per germline, CDR1 SGHDT and CDR2 YYEEEE. CDR3 loop: CASSTDRGSEAFF. The CDR3 bases are TGTGCCAGCAGCACTGACAGGGGTTCTGAAGCTTTCTTT.

The chain carries TRBV18 and TRBJ2-1, with 10 bases aligning to TRBD1. Unmatched junction bases numbered 8, after V lost 6 bases and J lost 9 bases. Germline CDR1 KGHSH, CDR2 LQKENI. This CDR3 comprises 14 residues. The CDR3 protein is CASSTGGFFGEQFF. DNA for the CDR3: TGTGCCAGCTCGACAGGGGGCTTCTTCGGTGAGCAGTTCTTC.

This chain connects TRBV11-2 to TRBJ2-2; TRBD1 agrees at 9 bases. This CDR3 is 16 amino acids long. In germline, CDR1 is SGHAT, CDR2 FQNNGV. The J segment lost 1 base and the V segment lost 4 bases, leaving 4 bases of the junction unmatched. The CDR3 spells CASSYDRGKNTGELFF. The CDR3 region has the DNA TGTGCCAGCAGCTACGACAGGGGGAAGAACACCGGGGAGCTGTTTTTT. The complete variable domain, with remaining parts taken from reference TRBV11-2 and TRBJ2-2, reads EAGVAQSPRYKIIEKRQSVAFWCNPISGHATLYWYQQILGQGPKLLIQFQNNGVVDDSQLPKDRFSAERLKGVDSTLKIQPAKLEDSAVYLCASSYDRGKNTGELFFGEGSRLTVL.

The chain couples TRBV19 to TRBJ2-7; maybe TRBD2 (5 bases). In germline, CDR1 is LNHDA, CDR2 SQIVND (reference sequence). Trimming shortened V by 5 bases and J by 4 bases, and 15 bases separated the two germline ends. The CDR3 extends over 14 amino acids. CDR3 DNA: TGTGCCAGTAGTCCCCGGGGTTACGCATACGAGCAGTACTTC. This sequence encodes CASSPRGYAYEQYF.

CDR3 region: CASSYRGLYGYTF. The CDR3 bases are TGTGCCAGTAGCTACAGGGGGCTCTATGGCTACACCTTC. The J gene is TRBJ1-2, the V gene TRBV19; 9 positions agree with TRBD1. This CDR3 has 13 amino acids. Germline V gives CDR1 LNHDA, CDR2 SQIVND (reference sequence). Germline trimming cut 6 bases from V and 4 bases from J; bases unmatched to any gene: 3.

CDR3 DNA: TGTGCCAGCAGTTTCCGGGACAGGGTTCCCTACGAGCAGTACTTC. It is translated as CASSFRDRVPYEQYF. The genes are TRBV6-2 or TRBV6-3 and TRBJ2-7, with 9 bases that match TRBD1. CDR1 and CDR2 (germline): MNHEY, SVGEGT. Unmatched junction bases numbered 6, after V lost 4 bases and J lost 2 bases. The CDR3 contains 15 residues.

This chain uses TRBV18 with TRBJ2-2, with 7 bases lining up with TRBD2. V dropped 2 bases and J dropped 5; count of bases not matched to a gene: 5. The CDR3 is made up of 15 amino acids. Per the germline V gene, CDR1 is KGHSH and CDR2 is LQKENI. CDR3 nucleotides: TGTGCCAGCTCACCATCCCTAGCGGAGACCGGGGAGCTGTTTTTT. Translated, it gives CASSPSLAETGELFF.

V usage is TRBV5-4 and J usage is TRBJ2-3, with 8 bases aligning to TRBD2. The CDR3 has 15 residues. Trimming at V came to 3 bases and at J to 1 base, leaving 4 bases not matched to a gene. Germline values: CDR1 SGHNT, CDR2 YYREEE (reference sequence). CDR3 residues: CASSSSLAGTDTQYF. The DNA of the CDR3 is TGTGCCAGCAGCTCTTCACTAGCGGGCACAGATACGCAGTATTTT.

For the CDR3, the DNA is TGTGCCAGCAGTATCCGGGACAGGGATGGCTACACCTTC. It codes for CASSIRDRDGYTF. The rearrangement links TRBV2 to TRBJ1-2; TRBD1 matches at 9 bases. Germline trimming cut 5 bases from V and 6 bases from J; bases unmatched to any gene: 4. Per the germline V gene, CDR1 is SNHLY and CDR2 is FYNNEI. The CDR3 spans 13 residues. Together with reference TRBV2 and TRBJ1-2, the CDR3 gives the full variable domain: EPEVTQTPSHQVTQMGQEVILRCVPISNHLYFYWYRQILGQKVEFLVSFYNNEISEKSEIFDDQFSVERPDGSNFTLKIRSTKLEDSAMYFCASSIRDRDGYTFGSGTRLTVV.

This clone was detected once. The genes are TRBV9 and TRBJ2-7; 8 bases fit TRBD1. J lost 2 bases, V lost 0 bases, and 4 bases had no gene match. The CDR3 has 15 residues. The germline V gene has CDR1 SGDLS and CDR2 YYNGEE. The CDR3 nucleotides are TGTGCCAGCAGCGTAGCGGAGACAGGGGCCTACGAGCAGTACTTC. This encodes CASSVAETGAYEQYF. The variable domain in full, completed from reference TRBV9 and TRBJ2-7, reads DSGVTQTPKHLITATGQRVTLRCSPRSGDLSVYWYQQSLDQGLQFLIQYYNGEERAKGNILERFSAQQFPDLHSELNLSSLELGDSALYFCASSVAETGAYEQYFGPGTRLTVT.